This is a list of T cell receptor beta chains from one sample in a study of cytomegalovirus exposure and HLA in healthy donors. Libraries were prepared by immunoSEQ multiplex PCR; TCRdb keeps only in-frame clonotypes and omits some of them. The sample has some 200,000 clones; about 74% are singletons. Sequencing used PBMCs. The receptors shown here come from a middle-aged man in good health and CMV-seronegative. The CDR3 runs from the conserved cysteine through the conserved F or W. A D gene is named only where the DNA matches it firmly. Where a row states a size, it is once, few, many or the class of an expanded clone; other rows omit it.

13	.	.	TRBJ2-1	TRBV28	TGTGCCAGCAGCCCCCCCGTGGGAGTTGAGCAGTTCTTC	CASSPPVGVEQFF
15	.	TRBD1	TRBJ1-6	TRBV28	TGTGCCAGCAGCCAAGCCGGGACAGATAATTCACCCCTCCACTTT	CASSQAGTDNSPLHF
15	.	.	TRBJ1-2	TRBV4-3	TGCGCCAGCAGCCAAGAGAGGAAGGGGATTTATGGCTACACCTTC	CASSQERKGIYGYTF
16	.	.	TRBJ2-6	TRBV19	TGTGCCAGTAGTATAGCGTACAGCTCTGGGGCCAACGTCCTGACTTTC	CASSIAYSSGANVLTF
13	.	.	TRBJ2-1	TRBV19	TGTGCCAGTACTTCGAGCTCCTACAATGAGCAGTTCTTC	CASTSSSYNEQFF
14	once	TRBD1	TRBJ1-4	TRBV11-2	TGTGCCAGCAGCTCGACAGGGTTCGGTGAAAAACTGTTTTTT	CASSSTGFGEKLFF
15	.	.	TRBJ2-5	TRBV13	TGTGCCAGCAGCTCCCCGTCAGGAGGTCAAGAGACCCAGTACTTC	CASSSPSGGQETQYF
14	.	TRBD1	TRBJ2-7	TRBV4-3	TGCGCCAGCAGCCTCGGACAGGGAGGCTACGAGCAGTACTTC	CASSLGQGGYEQYF
13	once	TRBD1	TRBJ2-7	TRBV5-8	TGTGCCAGCAGCTTACAGGGGACCGACGAGCAGTACTTC	CASSLQGTDEQYF
14	.	TRBD1	TRBJ2-7	TRBV5-4	TGTGCCAGTAGCTCTGGGGACAGGGCCTACGAGCAGTACTTC	CASSSGDRAYEQYF
15	once	.	TRBJ1-5	TRBV2	TGTGCCAGCAGTCTCCTTAGGGGTGGCAATCAGCCCCAGCATTTT	CASSLLRGGNQPQHF
14	few	TRBD2	TRBJ2-7	TRBV5-6	TGTGCCAGCAGCTATAGCGGGAGTGAGGTAGAGCAGTACTTC	CASSYSGSEVEQYF
17	.	.	TRBJ2-5	TRBV6-1	TGTGCCAGCAGTGACTTCCCCCTACTAGCAGTCGAAGAGACCCAGTACTTC	CASSDFPLLAVEETQYF
10	.	.	TRBJ2-1	TRBV19	TGTGCCAGTAGTATGAGGGAGCAGTTCTTC	CASSMREQFF
14	.	TRBD2	TRBJ2-7	TRBV7-9	TGTGCCAGCAGCATAGCGGGAGGGCTTGGCGAGCAGTACTTC	CASSIAGGLGEQYF
13	.	TRBD1	TRBJ1-1	TRBV9	TGTGCCAGCAGCACAGGGGGGATAGGGGAAGCTTTCTTT	CASSTGGIGEAFF